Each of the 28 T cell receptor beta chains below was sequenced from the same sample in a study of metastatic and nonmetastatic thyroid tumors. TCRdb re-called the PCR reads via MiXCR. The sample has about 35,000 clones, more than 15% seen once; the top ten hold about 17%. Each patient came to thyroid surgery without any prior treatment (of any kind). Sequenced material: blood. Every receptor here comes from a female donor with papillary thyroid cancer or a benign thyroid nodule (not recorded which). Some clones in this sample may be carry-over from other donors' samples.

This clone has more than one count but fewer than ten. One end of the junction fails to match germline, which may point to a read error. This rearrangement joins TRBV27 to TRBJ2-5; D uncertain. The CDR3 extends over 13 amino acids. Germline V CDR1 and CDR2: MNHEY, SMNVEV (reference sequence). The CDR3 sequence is CASSHSTAETQYF. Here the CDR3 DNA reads TGTGCCAGCAGTCACTCGACCGCAGAGACACAGTACTTC.

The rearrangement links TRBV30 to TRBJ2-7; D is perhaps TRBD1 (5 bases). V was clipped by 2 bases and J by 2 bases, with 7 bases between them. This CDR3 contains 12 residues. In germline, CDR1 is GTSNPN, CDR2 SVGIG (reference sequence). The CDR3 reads CAWSRTTYEQYF. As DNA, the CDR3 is TGTGCCTGGAGTCGGACAACCTACGAGCAGTACTTC.

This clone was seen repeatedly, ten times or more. The CDR3 reads CASSMTSAHEQYF. In DNA form, the CDR3 reads TGTGCCAGCAGCATGACTAGCGCCCACGAGCAGTACTTC. This sequence joins TRBV7-3 and TRBJ2-7; 8 bases fit TRBD2. Per the germline V gene, CDR1 is SGHTA and CDR2 is FQGTGA. The J segment lost 5 bases and the V segment lost 5 bases, leaving 5 bases of the junction unmatched. This CDR3 contains 13 residues.

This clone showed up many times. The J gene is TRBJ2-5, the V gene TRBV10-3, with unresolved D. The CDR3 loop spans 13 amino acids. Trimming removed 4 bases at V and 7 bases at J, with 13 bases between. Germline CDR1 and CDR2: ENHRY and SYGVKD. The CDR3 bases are TGTGCCATCAGTGTCCAAGAGGTGGGGACCCAGTACTTC. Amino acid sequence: CAISVQEVGTQYF.

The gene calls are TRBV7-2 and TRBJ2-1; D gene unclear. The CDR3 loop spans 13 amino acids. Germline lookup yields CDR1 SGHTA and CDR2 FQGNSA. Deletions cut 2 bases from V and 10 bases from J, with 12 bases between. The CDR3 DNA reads TGTGCCAGCAGCTTATGGAACTATCGAGAGCAGTTCTTC. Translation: CASSLWNYREQFF.

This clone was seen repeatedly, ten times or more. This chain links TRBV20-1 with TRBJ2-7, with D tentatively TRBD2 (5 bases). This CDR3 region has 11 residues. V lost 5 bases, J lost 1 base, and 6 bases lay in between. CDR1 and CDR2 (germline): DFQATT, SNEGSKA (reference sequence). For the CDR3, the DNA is TGCAGTGCTTCGGGATCCTACGAGCAGTACTTC. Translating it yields CSASGSYEQYF.

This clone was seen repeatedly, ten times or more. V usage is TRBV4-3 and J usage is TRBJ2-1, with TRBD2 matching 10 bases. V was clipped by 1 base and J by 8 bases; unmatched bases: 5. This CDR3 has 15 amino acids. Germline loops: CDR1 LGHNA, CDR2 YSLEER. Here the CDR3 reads CASSQGAGGPDEQFF. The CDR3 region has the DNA TGCGCCAGCAGCCAAGGAGCGGGAGGGCCCGATGAGCAGTTCTTC.

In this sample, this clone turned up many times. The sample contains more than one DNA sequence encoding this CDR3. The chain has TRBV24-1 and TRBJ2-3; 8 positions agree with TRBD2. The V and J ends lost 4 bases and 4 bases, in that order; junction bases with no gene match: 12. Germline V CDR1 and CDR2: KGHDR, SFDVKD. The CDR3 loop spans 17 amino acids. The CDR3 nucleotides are TGTGCCACCAGTGACCAAACCCAGCGGGAGCCCCCAGATACGCAGTATTTT. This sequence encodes CATSDQTQREPPDTQYF.

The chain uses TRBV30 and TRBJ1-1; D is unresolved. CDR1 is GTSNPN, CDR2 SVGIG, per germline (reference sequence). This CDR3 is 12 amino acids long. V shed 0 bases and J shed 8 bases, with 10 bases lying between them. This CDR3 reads CAWSVIEPEAFF. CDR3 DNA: TGTGCCTGGAGTGTTATCGAACCCGAAGCTTTCTTT.

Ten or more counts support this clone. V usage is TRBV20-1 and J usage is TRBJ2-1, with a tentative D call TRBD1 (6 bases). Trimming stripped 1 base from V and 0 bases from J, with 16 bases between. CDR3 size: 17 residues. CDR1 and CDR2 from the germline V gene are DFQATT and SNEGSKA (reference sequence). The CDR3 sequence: CSARVAQGWSSYNEQFF. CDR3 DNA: TGCAGTGCTAGAGTCGCCCAGGGGTGGAGCTCCTACAATGAGCAGTTCTTC.

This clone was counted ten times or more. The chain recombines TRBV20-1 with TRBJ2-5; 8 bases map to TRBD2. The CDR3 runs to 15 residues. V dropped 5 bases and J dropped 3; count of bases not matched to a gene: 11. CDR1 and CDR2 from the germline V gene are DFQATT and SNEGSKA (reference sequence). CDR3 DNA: TGCAGTGCTCCGAGCGAACTAGCGGAGGAAGAGACCCAGTACTTC. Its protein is CSAPSELAEEETQYF.

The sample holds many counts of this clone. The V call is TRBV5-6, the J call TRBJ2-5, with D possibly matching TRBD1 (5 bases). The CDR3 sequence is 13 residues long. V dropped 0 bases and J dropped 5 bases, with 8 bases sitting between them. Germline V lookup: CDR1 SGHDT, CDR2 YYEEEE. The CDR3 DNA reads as TGTGCCAGCAGCTTGGTGTCAGGGGAGACCCAGTACTTC. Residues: CASSLVSGETQYF.

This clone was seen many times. CDR3 loop: CASSPRTGETQYF. The CDR3 region has the DNA TGTGCCAGCAGTCCGCGGACAGGGGAGACCCAGTACTTC. The chain has TRBV28 and TRBJ2-5, with 8 bases identical to TRBD1. Germline CDR1 reads MDHEN; CDR2 reads SYDVKM. Germline trimming cut 5 bases from V and 5 bases from J; bases unmatched to any gene: 4. The CDR3 is 13 residues long.

In DNA, the CDR3 is TGTGCCAGCAGGAGCGGGGCGGTTACCCAGTACTTC. Translation gives CASRSGAVTQYF. The rearrangement links TRBV2 to TRBJ2-5, with TRBD2 matching over 7 bases. CDR3 length equals 12 residues. Trimming took 6 bases from V and 8 from J; bases not matched to a gene: 6. The germline CDR1 and CDR2 sequences are SNHLY and FYNNEI.

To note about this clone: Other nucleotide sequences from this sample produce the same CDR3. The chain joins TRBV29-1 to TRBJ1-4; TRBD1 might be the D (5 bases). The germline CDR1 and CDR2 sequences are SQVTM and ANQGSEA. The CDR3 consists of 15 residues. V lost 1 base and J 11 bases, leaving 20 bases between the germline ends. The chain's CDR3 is CSVEGGTGSVGKLFF. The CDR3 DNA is TGCAGCGTTGAAGGCGGAACAGGCTCTGTGGGGAAACTGTTTTTT.

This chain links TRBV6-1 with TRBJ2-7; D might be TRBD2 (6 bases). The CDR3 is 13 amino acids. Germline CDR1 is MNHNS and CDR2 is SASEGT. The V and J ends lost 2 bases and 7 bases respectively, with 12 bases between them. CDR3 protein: CASSERGFWEQYF. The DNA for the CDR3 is TGTGCCAGCAGTGAACGGGGGTTCTGGGAGCAGTACTTC.

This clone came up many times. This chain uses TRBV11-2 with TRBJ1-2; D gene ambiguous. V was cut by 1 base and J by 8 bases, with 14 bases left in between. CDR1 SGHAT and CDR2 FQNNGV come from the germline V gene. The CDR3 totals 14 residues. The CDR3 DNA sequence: TGTGCCAGCAGCTTAGGCGTCGGGCAGGAGGGCTACACCTTC. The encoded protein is CASSLGVGQEGYTF.

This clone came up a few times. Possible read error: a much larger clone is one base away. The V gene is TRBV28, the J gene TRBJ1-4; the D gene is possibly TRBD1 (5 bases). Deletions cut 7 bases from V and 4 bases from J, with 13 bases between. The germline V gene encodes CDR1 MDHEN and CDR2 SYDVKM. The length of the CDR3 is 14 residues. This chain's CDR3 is CASTPGLINEKLFF. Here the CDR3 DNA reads TGTGCCAGCACTCCGGGACTGATTAATGAAAAACTGTTTTTT.

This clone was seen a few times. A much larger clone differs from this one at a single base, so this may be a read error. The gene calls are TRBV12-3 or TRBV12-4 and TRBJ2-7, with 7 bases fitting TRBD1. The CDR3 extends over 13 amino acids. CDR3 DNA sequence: TGTGTCAGCAGTTTAGGACAGGTCTACGAGCAGTACTTC. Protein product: CVSSLGQVYEQYF.

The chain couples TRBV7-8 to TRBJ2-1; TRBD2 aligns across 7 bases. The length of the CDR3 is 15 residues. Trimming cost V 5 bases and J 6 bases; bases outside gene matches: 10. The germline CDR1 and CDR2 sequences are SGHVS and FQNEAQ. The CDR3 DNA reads TGTGCCAGCAGCCACCCCGGGACTATCGGCAATGAGCAGTTCTTC. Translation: CASSHPGTIGNEQFF.

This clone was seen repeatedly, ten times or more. Here the CDR3 reads CASRPSGMGTQYF. CDR3 in DNA: TGTGCCAGCAGACCTAGCGGGATGGGGACCCAGTACTTC. The gene calls are TRBV27 and TRBJ2-5; TRBD2 aligns across 9 bases. The CDR3 has 13 amino acids. Germline V gene lookup returns CDR1 MNHEY and CDR2 SMNVEV (reference sequence). The ends lost 6 bases at V and 7 bases at J; junction bases unmatched: 6.

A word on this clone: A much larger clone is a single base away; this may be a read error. CDR3 sequence (DNA): TGCATTGCTCACAGGGATTCCGCAGAGACCCAGTACTTC. Protein sequence: CIAHRDSAETQYF. The chain employs TRBV20-1 and TRBJ2-5; TRBD1 might be the D (6 bases). CDR1 and CDR2 from the germline V gene are DFQATT and SNEGSKA (reference sequence). CDR3 length: 13 residues.

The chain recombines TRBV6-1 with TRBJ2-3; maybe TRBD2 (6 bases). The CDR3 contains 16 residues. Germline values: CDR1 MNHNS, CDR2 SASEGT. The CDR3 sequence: CVRGRLGGESTDTQYF. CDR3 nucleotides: TGTGTTAGAGGGAGGCTTGGAGGCGAGTCCACAGATACGCAGTATTTT.

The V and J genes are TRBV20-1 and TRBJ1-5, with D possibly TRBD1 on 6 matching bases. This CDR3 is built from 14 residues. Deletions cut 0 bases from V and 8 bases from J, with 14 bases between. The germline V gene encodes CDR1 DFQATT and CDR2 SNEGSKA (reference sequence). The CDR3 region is CSARDLGGQEPQHF. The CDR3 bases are TGCAGTGCTAGAGATTTGGGGGGCCAGGAGCCCCAGCATTTT.

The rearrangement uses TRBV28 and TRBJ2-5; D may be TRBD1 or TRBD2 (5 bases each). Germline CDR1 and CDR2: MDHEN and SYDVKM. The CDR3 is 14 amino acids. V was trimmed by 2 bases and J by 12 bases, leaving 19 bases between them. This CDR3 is CASSLRGLLWTKYF. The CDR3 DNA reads TGTGCCAGCAGTTTACGGGGCTTACTGTGGACAAAGTACTTC.

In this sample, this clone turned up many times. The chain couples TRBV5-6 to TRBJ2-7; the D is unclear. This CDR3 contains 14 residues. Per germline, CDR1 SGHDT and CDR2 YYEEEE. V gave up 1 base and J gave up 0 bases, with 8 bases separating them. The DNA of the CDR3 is TGTGCCAGCAGCTTGCCCGGCGGCTCCTACGAGCAGTACTTC. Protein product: CASSLPGGSYEQYF. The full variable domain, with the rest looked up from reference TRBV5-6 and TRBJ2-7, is DAGVTQSPTHLIKTRGQQVTLRCSPKSGHDTVSWYQQALGQGPQFIFQYYEEEERQRGNFPDRFSGHQFPNYSSELNVNALLLGDSALYLCASSLPGGSYEQYFGPGTRLTVT.

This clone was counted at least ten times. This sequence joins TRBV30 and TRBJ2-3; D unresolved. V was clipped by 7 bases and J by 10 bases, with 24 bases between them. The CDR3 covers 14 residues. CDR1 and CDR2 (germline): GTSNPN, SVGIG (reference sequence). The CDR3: CASSRGRSQLAQYF. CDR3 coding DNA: TGTGCCTCCTCACGAGGACGGAGCCAGTTAGCGCAGTATTTT. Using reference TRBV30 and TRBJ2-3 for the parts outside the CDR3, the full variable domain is SQTIHQWPATLVQPVGSPLSLECTVEGTSNPNLYWYRQAAGRGLQLLFYSVGIGQISSEVPQNLSASRPQDRQFILSSKKLLLSDSGFYLCASSRGRSQLAQYFGPGTRLTVL.

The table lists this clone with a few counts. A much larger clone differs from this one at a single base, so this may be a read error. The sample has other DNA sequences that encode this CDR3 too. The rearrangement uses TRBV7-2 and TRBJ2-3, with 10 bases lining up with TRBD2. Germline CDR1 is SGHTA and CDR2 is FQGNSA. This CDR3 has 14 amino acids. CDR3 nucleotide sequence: TGCGCCAGCAGCTTAATAGCGGGAGGAGATACGCAGTATTTT. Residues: CASSLIAGGDTQYF.